Shown below are 6 T cell receptor beta chains from a single sample sequenced in a study of breast tumors, draining lymph nodes, adjacent tissues (dated by TCRdb to the mid-2010s). Library preparation employed multiplex PCR. Instrument on record: Illumina HiSeq 2000. TCRdb reprocessing: public reads trimmed at Q25 with fastp, clones called with MiXCR, in-frame beta chains kept. Entries are consolidated by CDR3 protein sequence, retaining the most common genes and DNA. The sample table contains 50,000 to 65,000 distinct CDR3 sequences; only one count was recorded for roughly 39% of them. The ten largest clones add up to approximately 10% of the sample. Material: breast tumor tissue. These receptor sequences come from a female donor with breast cancer. Some clones in this sample may be carry-over from other donors' samples.

The rearrangement uses TRBV20-1 and TRBJ1-6; 8 nucleotides match TRBD1. This CDR3 is 15 amino acids long. V gave up 3 bases and J gave up 8 bases; unmatched junction bases: 9. The germline V gene encodes CDR1 DFQATT and CDR2 SNEGSKA (reference sequence). The CDR3 sequence is CSASGGTGSDSPLHF. CDR3 nucleotide sequence: TGCAGTGCTAGTGGCGGGACAGGTTCGGATTCACCCCTCCACTTT.

This clonotype was recorded only once. The rearrangement links TRBV9 to TRBJ2-6; D is ambiguous. V dropped 6 bases and J dropped 4 bases, with 5 bases sitting between them. CDR1 and CDR2 (germline): SGDLS, YYNGEE. This CDR3 is 12 amino acids long. The CDR3 bases are TGTGCCAGCACCCCCGGGGCCAACGTCCTGACTTTC. Its protein is CASTPGANVLTF.

This clonotype occurred many times. Being one base from a much bigger clone, this may be a read error. The rearrangement links TRBV5-1 to TRBJ2-1, with 8 bases matching TRBD2. CDR3 length: 15 residues. CDR1 is SGHRS and CDR2 is YFSETQ in the germline V gene. V lost 6 bases to trimming and J lost 8 bases; unmatched junction nucleotides: 13. CDR3 loop: CASTPYLSGSDEQFF. The CDR3 DNA follows: TGCGCCAGCACCCCCTATCTCAGCGGGAGCGATGAGCAGTTCTTC. The entire variable domain, with the rest obtained from reference TRBV5-1 and TRBJ2-1, is as follows: KAGVTQTPRYLIKTRGQQVTLSCSPISGHRSVSWYQQTPGQGLQFLFEYFSETQRNKGNFPGRFSGRQFSNSRSEMNVSTLELGDSALYLCASTPYLSGSDEQFFGPGTRLTVL.

This clonotype came up many times. No conserved phenylalanine or tryptophan is present at the end of the CDR3, so a read error is the likely explanation. The DNA is left out, because the CDR3 cannot be placed on it with certainty; the CDR3 is given as TCRdb lists it. The chain employs TRBV7-9 and TRBJ1-3; TRBD1 was called by the table and not checked on the DNA. The germline V gene encodes CDR1 SEHNR and CDR2 FQNEAQ (reference sequence). The CDR3 is 15 amino acids long, termini counted. The CDR3: CASSHRVFSHRMTSI.

This clonotype was detected many times. CDR3: CASRAGDYGYTF. CDR3 sequence (DNA): TGTGCCAGCAGGGCAGGAGACTATGGCTACACCTTC. The chain couples TRBV6-6 to TRBJ1-2, with D unclear. Germline assignment: CDR1 MNHNY and CDR2 SVGAGI (reference sequence). Trimming removed 6 bases at V and 3 bases at J, with 8 bases between. The CDR3 is 12 residues long.

V gene TRBV6-1 combines with J gene TRBJ1-4, with a weak D call TRBD1 (6 bases). Germline V gene lookup returns CDR1 MNHNS and CDR2 SASEGT. The V gene lost 5 bases and the J gene lost 17 bases, with 18 bases spanning the gap. The CDR3 consists of 12 residues. CDR3 DNA: TGTGCCAGCAGTTTGCAAGGGGGGAAAAACTTTTTT. Its translation is CASSLQGGKNFF.